This T cell receptor beta chain was sequenced for a study of T cell responses to AZD1222 COVID-19 vaccine. Points from the study as a whole: Spike-wide coverage was observed for vaccine-associated CD4 TCRs, with dominant responses at 160-218 and 743-854. Only a handful of AZD1222 recipients, roughly 6 in all, had baseline seropositivity. Most donors were white British and more were female, and clonal diversity was possibly underestimated. Two doses of AZD1222 preceded a rise in Spike-specific TCR breadth and depth.

About this clone: Its target is unknown.

TCRdb's table, derived via immunoSEQ multiplex PCR, lists solely in-frame clones and lacks some. The sample shows under 95,000 clones, around 88% of them seen only once. There are 15 residues in the CDR3. Trimming left V 1 base short and J 5 bases short, with 9 bases between. In germline, CDR1 is KGHSH, CDR2 LQKENI. The chain links TRBV18 to TRBJ1-6, with a tentative D call TRBD1 (5 bases). The specimen comprised peripheral blood, sampled 28 days after the second AZD1222 dose. The clonotype comes from an adult who received the AZD1222 COVID-19 vaccine. The CDR3 nucleotides read TGTGCCAGCTCACCACGAGGGGAAAATAATTCACCCCTCCACTTT. Residues: CASSPRGENNSPLHF.